The next 30 T cell receptor beta chains were all read from a single sample in a study of blood T cell repertoires in COVID-19. Assay: immunoSEQ multiplex PCR; the TCRdb copy retains only in-frame clones and omits some. The data show nearly 350,000 clones, approximately 89% seen once. What was sequenced was peripheral blood. The receptor set was obtained from a young woman who had recovered from COVID-19.

The chain joins TRBV6-6 to TRBJ1-1; 7 bases align to TRBD1. This CDR3 has 15 residues. The V and J ends lost 0 bases and 1 base, in that order; junction bases with no gene match: 2. Germline V gene data show CDR1 as MNHNY and CDR2 as SVGAGI (reference sequence). The CDR3 bases are TGTGCCAGCAGTTACTCGAGGGACAGGAACACTGAAGCTTTCTTT. It encodes CASSYSRDRNTEAFF.

The CDR3 loop is CASSIGGSQPQHF. The CDR3 DNA sequence: TGTGCCAGTAGTATCGGGGGGAGTCAGCCCCAGCATTTT. This chain joins TRBV19 and TRBJ1-5; a weak D match, TRBD1 (5 bases). Germline CDR1 and CDR2: LNHDA and SQIVND (reference sequence). This CDR3 has 13 amino acids. V was shortened by 3 bases and J by 6 bases, with 9 bases between the two germline ends.

The chain links TRBV6-1 to TRBJ1-2; D unresolved. Trimming took off 2 bases at V and 6 bases at J, with 10 bases between the two ends. This CDR3 is built from 13 residues. Germline values: CDR1 MNHNS, CDR2 SASEGT. CDR3 DNA: TGTGCCAGCAGTGAAAGGTCGGAGAATGGCTACACCTTC. This translates into CASSERSENGYTF.

The genes are TRBV7-9 and TRBJ1-2; 7 bases line up with TRBD1. Germline V gene sequence: CDR1 SEHNR, CDR2 FQNEAQ (reference sequence). The CDR3 totals 15 residues. J was trimmed by 1 base and V by 3 bases; bases with no gene match: 5. CDR3 in amino acids: CASSFYGDSNYGYTF. CDR3 nucleotides: TGTGCCAGCAGCTTTTATGGGGACAGTAACTATGGCTACACCTTC.

V and J are TRBV4-1 and TRBJ2-3; maybe TRBD1 (5 bases). V was cut by 4 bases and J by 3 bases, with 8 bases left in between. CDR1 and CDR2 from the germline V gene are MGHRA and YSYEKL. The length of the CDR3 is 13 residues. CDR3 sequence: CASSPRQTDTQYF. CDR3 coding DNA: TGCGCCAGCAGCCCCCGACAGACAGATACGCAGTATTTT.

The V gene is TRBV29-1, the J gene TRBJ1-2; 7 bases match TRBD1. Germline V gene lookup returns CDR1 SQVTM and CDR2 ANQGSEA. The CDR3 is 13 amino acids. V lost 7 bases and J lost 4; bases outside the gene matches: 9. CDR3 sequence reads: CSASSGGSYGYTF. The CDR3 coding sequence is TGCAGCGCCTCCTCAGGGGGTAGCTATGGCTACACCTTC.

The rearrangement joins TRBV18 to TRBJ2-1; 8 nucleotides line up with TRBD2. In germline, CDR1 is KGHSH, CDR2 LQKENI. This CDR3 is 16 amino acids long. Trimming took 0 bases from V and 7 from J; bases not matched to a gene: 8. For the CDR3, the DNA is TGTGCCAGCTCACCACCGGTTGAGCGGGAGTATAATGAGCAGTTCTTC. This sequence encodes CASSPPVEREYNEQFF. Full variable domain (outside the CDR3, taken from reference TRBV18 and TRBJ2-1): NAGVMQNPRHLVRRRGQEARLRCSPMKGHSHVYWYRQLPEEGLKFMVYLQKENIIDESGMPKERFSAEFPKEGPSILRIQQVVRGDSAAYFCASSPPVEREYNEQFFGPGTRLTVL.

The V gene is TRBV29-1, the J gene TRBJ2-1, with D perhaps matching TRBD2 (5 bases). CDR1 SQVTM and CDR2 ANQGSEA come from the germline V gene. This CDR3 has 11 residues. V dropped 7 bases and J dropped 8 bases, with 12 bases sitting between them. The CDR3 DNA follows: TGCAGCGCCGACGAGGGCTATGAGCAGTTCTTC. This codes for CSADEGYEQFF.

The table lists this clone with a count of one. The rearrangement joins TRBV11-2 to TRBJ2-3; 10 positions match TRBD2. The CDR3 spans 18 residues. The J segment lost 0 bases and the V segment lost 0 bases, leaving 6 bases of the junction unmatched. The germline V gene encodes CDR1 SGHAT and CDR2 FQNNGV. CDR3 in DNA: TGTGCCAGCAGCTTAGATCGCCCTAGCGGGAGAAGCACAGATACGCAGTATTTT. Residues: CASSLDRPSGRSTDTQYF. The whole variable domain, remainder taken from reference TRBV11-2 and TRBJ2-3, is EAGVAQSPRYKIIEKRQSVAFWCNPISGHATLYWYQQILGQGPKLLIQFQNNGVVDDSQLPKDRFSAERLKGVDSTLKIQPAKLEDSAVYLCASSLDRPSGRSTDTQYFGPGTRLTVL.

The CDR3 DNA follows: TGTGCCAGCAGCAACGGGGGAGGTCTGTTCTATGGCTACACCTTC. Its protein is CASSNGGGLFYGYTF. The V call is TRBV6-2 or TRBV6-3, the J call TRBJ1-2; weak D call: TRBD1 (5 bases). Trimming shortened V by 6 bases and J by 4 bases, and 18 bases separated the two germline ends. Germline values: CDR1 MNHEY, CDR2 SVGEGT. The CDR3 has 15 amino acids.

In this sample, this clone turned up once. This chain links TRBV27 with TRBJ2-3; TRBD2 matches at 10 bases. Germline CDR1 and CDR2: MNHEY and SMNVEV (reference sequence). After removal of 2 bases from V and 2 bases from J, the junction contained 4 bases not matched to a gene. The CDR3 spans 16 residues. CDR3 DNA: TGTGCCAGCAGTTTAGGTGGACTAGCGGTCACAGATACGCAGTATTTT. Its translation: CASSLGGLAVTDTQYF.

Written as DNA, the CDR3 is TGTGCCAGTAGCCAAGGGGGTTATAGCAATCAGCCCCAGCATTTT. The encoded protein is CASSQGGYSNQPQHF. This chain joins TRBV19 and TRBJ1-5, with D maybe TRBD1 (6 bases). In germline, CDR1 is LNHDA, CDR2 SQIVND (reference sequence). This CDR3 has 15 residues. Trimming cost V 6 bases and J 0 bases, with 12 bases left between them.

This chain uses TRBV7-2 with TRBJ1-4; possible D gene TRBD1, 5 bases. Trimming cost V 1 base and J 8 bases, with 8 bases left between them. This CDR3 has 13 amino acids. Germline assignment: CDR1 SGHTA and CDR2 FQGNSA. In DNA, the CDR3 is TGTGCCAGCAGCTTAGGGGGCTGGGAAAAACTGTTTTTT. It yields the protein CASSLGGWEKLFF.

The chain carries TRBV3-1 (or the pseudogene TRBV3-2) and TRBJ2-7; TRBD2 matches 13 bases. The CDR3 runs to 14 residues. The germline gives CDR1 LGHDT, CDR2 YNNKEL (reference sequence). Germline trimming cut 9 bases from V and 0 bases from J; bases unmatched to any gene: 2. CDR3 nucleotide sequence: TGTGCCAGTTGGACTAGCGGGAGCTCCTACGAGCAGTACGTC. It translates to CASWTSGSSYEQYV.

The rearrangement uses TRBV18 and TRBJ1-4; TRBD1 aligns across 9 bases. Germline loops: CDR1 KGHSH, CDR2 LQKENI. CDR3 length equals 16 residues. Germline trimming cut 4 bases from V and 0 bases from J; bases unmatched to any gene: 3. Here the CDR3 reads CASSRDRVATNEKLFF. The CDR3 DNA sequence: TGTGCCAGCTCACGGGACAGGGTTGCAACTAATGAAAAACTGTTTTTT.

The chain combines TRBV6-5 with TRBJ2-2; D unclear. CDR3 size: 13 residues. The germline CDR1 and CDR2 sequences are MNHEY and SVGAGI. The V gene lost 7 bases and the J gene lost 2 bases, with 8 bases spanning the gap. The CDR3 bases are TGTGCCAGCAATGGCGGTAACACCGGGGAGCTGTTTTTT. Amino acid sequence: CASNGGNTGELFF.

V and J are TRBV11-3 and TRBJ2-2; TRBD1 is a possible D gene (6 bases). Trimming stripped 3 bases from V and 5 bases from J, with 22 bases between. CDR1 and CDR2 (germline): SGHNT, YENEEA. The CDR3 runs to 18 residues. The CDR3 reads CASSFFIQGPEKTGELFF. The CDR3, as DNA: TGTGCCAGCAGCTTCTTTATACAGGGTCCAGAGAAAACCGGGGAGCTGTTTTTT.

The chain employs TRBV5-4 and TRBJ1-2; weak D call: TRBD1 (6 bases). V lost 0 bases and J 7 bases, leaving 13 bases between the germline ends. There are 14 residues in the CDR3. The germline CDR1 and CDR2 sequences are SGHNT and YYREEE (reference sequence). The CDR3: CASSLDPEGGGYTF. CDR3 DNA: TGTGCCAGCAGCTTGGATCCGGAAGGGGGTGGCTACACCTTC.

The chain couples TRBV7-2 to TRBJ2-1, with a weak D call TRBD1 (5 bases). Per the germline V gene, CDR1 is SGHTA and CDR2 is FQGNSA. This CDR3 spans 12 amino acids. CDR3 sequence reads: CGKGNSYNEQFF. CDR3 nucleotides: TGTGGCAAGGGGAACTCCTACAATGAGCAGTTCTTC.

This clone was detected only a few times. The J gene is TRBJ2-1, the V gene TRBV7-2; the D is unclear. V lost 5 bases and J 4 bases, leaving 15 bases between the germline ends. This CDR3 comprises 15 residues. Germline V CDR1 and CDR2: SGHTA, FQGNSA. The CDR3 coding sequence is TGTGCCAGCAGCCCGACTCACTTAAGATACAATGAGCAGTTCTTC. This encodes CASSPTHLRYNEQFF.

V gene TRBV2 combines with J gene TRBJ2-5, with 7 nucleotides matching TRBD2. The germline CDR1 and CDR2 sequences are SNHLY and FYNNEI. V shed 4 bases, J shed 1 base, and the junction held 6 bases outside the gene matches. CDR3 length: 15 residues. The CDR3 is CASSVRASGQETQYF. The CDR3 DNA reads as TGTGCCAGCAGTGTAAGGGCTAGCGGCCAAGAGACCCAGTACTTC.

The gene calls are TRBV6-5 and TRBJ1-1, with D tentatively TRBD1 (6 bases). The CDR3 loop spans 13 amino acids. Deletions cut 9 bases from V and 1 base from J, with 12 bases between. The germline CDR1 and CDR2 sequences are MNHEY and SVGAGI. The CDR3 loop is CASRGHWNTEAFF. The CDR3, as DNA: TGTGCCAGTAGGGGACACTGGAACACTGAAGCTTTCTTT.

Turning to this clone: Other nucleotide sequences from this sample produce the same CDR3. The chain couples TRBV7-9 to TRBJ1-2; 10 nucleotides agree with TRBD1. Trimming took 3 bases from V and 5 from J; bases not matched to a gene: 3. The CDR3 loop spans 14 amino acids. CDR1 is SEHNR, CDR2 FQNEAQ, per germline (reference sequence). The CDR3 DNA sequence: TGTGCCAGCAGCTTGGGACAGGGGACTTATGGCTACACCTTC. Protein product: CASSLGQGTYGYTF.

In this sample, this clone turned up a few times. The chain has TRBV6-2 or TRBV6-3 and TRBJ1-2; 7 nucleotides align to TRBD1. Germline loops: CDR1 MNHEY, CDR2 SVGEGT. Germline trimming cut 5 bases from V and 2 bases from J; bases unmatched to any gene: 2. The CDR3 runs 13 residues. CDR3 sequence reads: CASSVQGNYGYTF. DNA for the CDR3: TGTGCCAGCAGTGTACAGGGGAACTATGGCTACACCTTC.

Only one count was recorded for this clone. V is TRBV27 and J is TRBJ2-4; 7 bases are a match to TRBD1. This CDR3 spans 17 amino acids. Germline CDR1 MNHEY, CDR2 SMNVEV (reference sequence). The V segment lost 3 bases and the J segment 6 bases; nucleotides outside the gene matches: 14. The CDR3 loop is CASSLGPYAGTANIQYF. The CDR3 region has the DNA TGTGCCAGCAGTTTGGGCCCTTACGCCGGGACAGCAAACATTCAGTACTTC.

The chain is built from TRBV27 and TRBJ2-7; 10 bases match TRBD2. Germline CDR1 and CDR2: MNHEY and SMNVEV (reference sequence). This CDR3 is built from 15 residues. Trimming cost V 4 bases and J 2 bases; bases outside gene matches: 5. CDR3 protein: CASSWASGSAYEQYV. The CDR3 DNA reads TGTGCCAGCAGTTGGGCTAGCGGGAGTGCCTACGAGCAGTACGTC.

The chain carries TRBV6-6 and TRBJ1-1, with D maybe TRBD1 (5 bases). Looked up from germline, CDR1 is MNHNY and CDR2 is SVGAGI (reference sequence). V was clipped by 2 bases and J by 6 bases, with 13 bases between them. The CDR3 totals 14 residues. CDR3 sequence reads: CASSYTTTGAEAFF. The CDR3 DNA reads TGTGCCAGCAGTTACACTACTACGGGGGCTGAAGCTTTCTTT.

The chain combines TRBV5-5 with TRBJ2-1; TRBD2 might be the D (5 bases). Germline assignment: CDR1 SGHKS and CDR2 YYEKEE (reference sequence). The CDR3 has 12 residues. Trimming stripped 2 bases from V and 9 bases from J, with 9 bases between. The CDR3 DNA is TGTGCCAGCAGCTTACTAGTTGGTGAGCAGTTCTTC. Translating it yields CASSLLVGEQFF.

The chain is built from TRBV7-2 and TRBJ2-1; a weak D match, TRBD2 (5 bases). V lost 5 bases and J 7 bases, leaving 12 bases between the germline ends. The CDR3 is made up of 13 amino acids. CDR1 SGHTA and CDR2 FQGNSA come from the germline V gene. CDR3 in amino acids: CASSIDPGNEQFF. The CDR3 DNA reads TGTGCCAGCAGCATCGACCCGGGGAATGAGCAGTTCTTC.

This clone was detected only a few times. The gene calls are TRBV18 and TRBJ1-2; no firm D call. Trimming removed 2 bases from V and 5 bases from J, with 12 bases in between. The CDR3 extends over 14 amino acids. The germline CDR1 and CDR2 sequences are KGHSH and LQKENI. The CDR3 coding sequence is TGTGCCAGCTCACCATTGGTGGCGGAGTATGGCTACACCTTC. Its protein product is CASSPLVAEYGYTF. Using reference TRBV18 and TRBJ1-2 for the parts outside the CDR3, the full variable domain is NAGVMQNPRHLVRRRGQEARLRCSPMKGHSHVYWYRQLPEEGLKFMVYLQKENIIDESGMPKERFSAEFPKEGPSILRIQQVVRGDSAAYFCASSPLVAEYGYTFGSGTRLTVV.